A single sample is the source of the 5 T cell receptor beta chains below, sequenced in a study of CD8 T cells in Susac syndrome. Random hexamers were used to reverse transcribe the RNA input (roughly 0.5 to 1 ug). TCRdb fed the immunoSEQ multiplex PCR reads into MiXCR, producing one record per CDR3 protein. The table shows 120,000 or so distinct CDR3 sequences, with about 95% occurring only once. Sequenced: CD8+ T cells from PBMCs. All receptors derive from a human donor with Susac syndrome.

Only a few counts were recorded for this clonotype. Here the CDR3 reads CASSPGTGDYEQYF. The CDR3 DNA reads as TGTGCCAGCAGTCCCGGGACAGGGGACTACGAGCAGTACTTC. This sequence joins TRBV27 and TRBJ2-7; TRBD1 matches at 10 bases. Germline trimming cut 5 bases from V and 3 bases from J; bases unmatched to any gene: 4. Germline CDR1 reads MNHEY; CDR2 reads SMNVEV (reference sequence). The CDR3 contains 14 residues.

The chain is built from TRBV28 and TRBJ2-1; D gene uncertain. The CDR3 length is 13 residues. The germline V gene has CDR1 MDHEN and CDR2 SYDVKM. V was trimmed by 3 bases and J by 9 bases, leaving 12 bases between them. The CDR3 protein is CASSFIPLGEQFF. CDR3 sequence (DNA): TGTGCCAGCAGTTTTATACCCCTGGGTGAGCAGTTCTTC. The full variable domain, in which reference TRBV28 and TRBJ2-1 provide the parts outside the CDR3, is DVKVTQSSRYLVKRTGEKVFLECVQDMDHENMFWYRQDPGLGLRLIYFSYDVKMKEKGDIPEGYSVSREKKERFSLILESASTNQTSMYLCASSFIPLGEQFFGPGTRLTVL.

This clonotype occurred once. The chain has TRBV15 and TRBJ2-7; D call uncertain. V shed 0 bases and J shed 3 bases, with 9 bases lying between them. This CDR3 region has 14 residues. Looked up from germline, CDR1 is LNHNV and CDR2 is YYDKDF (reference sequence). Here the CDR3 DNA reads TGTGCCACCAGCAGAGATGAGGCGGACTACGAGCAGTACTTC. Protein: CATSRDEADYEQYF. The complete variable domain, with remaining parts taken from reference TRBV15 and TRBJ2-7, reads DAMVIQNPRYQVTQFGKPVTLSCSQTLNHNVMYWYQQKSSQAPKLLFHYYDKDFNNEADTPDNFQSRRPNTSFCFLDIRSPGLGDTAMYLCATSRDEADYEQYFGPGTRLTVT.

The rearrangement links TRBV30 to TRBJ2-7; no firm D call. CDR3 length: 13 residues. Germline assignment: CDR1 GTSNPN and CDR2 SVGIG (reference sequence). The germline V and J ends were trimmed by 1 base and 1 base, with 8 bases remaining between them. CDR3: CAWSAGASYEQYF. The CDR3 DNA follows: TGTGCCTGGAGTGCCGGAGCTTCCTACGAGCAGTACTTC.

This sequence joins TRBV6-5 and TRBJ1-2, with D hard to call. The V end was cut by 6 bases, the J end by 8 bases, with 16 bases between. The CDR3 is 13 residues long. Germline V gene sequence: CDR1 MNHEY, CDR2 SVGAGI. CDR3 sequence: CASSFENNFGYTF. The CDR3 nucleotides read TGTGCCAGCAGCTTTGAAAACAACTTCGGCTACACCTTC.